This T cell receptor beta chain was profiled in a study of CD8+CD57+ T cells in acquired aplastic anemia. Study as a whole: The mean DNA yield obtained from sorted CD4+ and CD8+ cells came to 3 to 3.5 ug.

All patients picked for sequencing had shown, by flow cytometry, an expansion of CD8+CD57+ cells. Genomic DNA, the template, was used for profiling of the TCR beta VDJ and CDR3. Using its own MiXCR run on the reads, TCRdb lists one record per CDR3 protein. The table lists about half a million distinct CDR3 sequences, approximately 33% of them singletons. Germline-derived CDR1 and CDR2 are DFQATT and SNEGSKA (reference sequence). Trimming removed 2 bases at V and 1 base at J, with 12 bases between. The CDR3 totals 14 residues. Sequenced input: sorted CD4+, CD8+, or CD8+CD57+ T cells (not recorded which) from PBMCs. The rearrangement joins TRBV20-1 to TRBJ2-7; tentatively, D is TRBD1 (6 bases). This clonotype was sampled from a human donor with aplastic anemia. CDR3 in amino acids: CSARTRDKSYEQYF. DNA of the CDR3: TGCAGTGCTAGAACCCGGGACAAGTCCTACGAGCAGTACTTC.